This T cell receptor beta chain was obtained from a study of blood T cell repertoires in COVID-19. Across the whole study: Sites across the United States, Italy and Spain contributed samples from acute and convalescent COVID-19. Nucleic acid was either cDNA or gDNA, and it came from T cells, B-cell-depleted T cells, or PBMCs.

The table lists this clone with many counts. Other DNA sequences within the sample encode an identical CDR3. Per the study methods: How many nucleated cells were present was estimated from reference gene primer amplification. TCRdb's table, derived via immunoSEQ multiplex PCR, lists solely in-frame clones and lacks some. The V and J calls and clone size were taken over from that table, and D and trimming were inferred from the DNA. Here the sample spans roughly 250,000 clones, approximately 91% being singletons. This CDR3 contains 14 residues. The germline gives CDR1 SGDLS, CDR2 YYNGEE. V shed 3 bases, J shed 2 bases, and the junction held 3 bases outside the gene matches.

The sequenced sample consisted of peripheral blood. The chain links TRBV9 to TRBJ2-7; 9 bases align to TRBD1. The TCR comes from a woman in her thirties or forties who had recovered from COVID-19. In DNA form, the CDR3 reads TGTGCCAGCAGCGCAGGACAGGGGCCCTACGAGCAGTACTTC. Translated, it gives CASSAGQGPYEQYF.